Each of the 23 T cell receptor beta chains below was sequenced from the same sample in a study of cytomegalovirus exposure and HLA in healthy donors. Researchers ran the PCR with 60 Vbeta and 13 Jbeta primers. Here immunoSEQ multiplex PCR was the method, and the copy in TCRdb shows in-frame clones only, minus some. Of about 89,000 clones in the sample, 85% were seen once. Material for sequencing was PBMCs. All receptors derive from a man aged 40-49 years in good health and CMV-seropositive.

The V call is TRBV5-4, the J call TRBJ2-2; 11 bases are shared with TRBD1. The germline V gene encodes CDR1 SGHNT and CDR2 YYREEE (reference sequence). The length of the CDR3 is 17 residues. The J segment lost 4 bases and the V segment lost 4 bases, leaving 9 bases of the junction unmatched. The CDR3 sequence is CASSGRTGGAGTGELFF. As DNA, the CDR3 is TGTGCCAGCAGCGGAAGGACAGGGGGCGCGGGCACCGGGGAGCTGTTTTTT.

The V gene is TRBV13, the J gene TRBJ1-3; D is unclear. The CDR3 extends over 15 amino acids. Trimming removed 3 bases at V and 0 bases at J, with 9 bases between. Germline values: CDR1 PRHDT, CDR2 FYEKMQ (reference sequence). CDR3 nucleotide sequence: TGTGCCAGCAGCTTGAGACATCCCTCTGGAAACACCATATATTTT. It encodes CASSLRHPSGNTIYF.

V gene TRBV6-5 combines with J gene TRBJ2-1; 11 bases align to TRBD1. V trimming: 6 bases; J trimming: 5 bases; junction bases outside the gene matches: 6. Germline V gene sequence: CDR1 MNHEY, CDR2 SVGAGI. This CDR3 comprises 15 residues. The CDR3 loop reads CASSQDRGLHNEQFF. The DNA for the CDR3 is TGTGCCAGCAGCCAGGACAGGGGGCTGCACAATGAGCAGTTCTTC.

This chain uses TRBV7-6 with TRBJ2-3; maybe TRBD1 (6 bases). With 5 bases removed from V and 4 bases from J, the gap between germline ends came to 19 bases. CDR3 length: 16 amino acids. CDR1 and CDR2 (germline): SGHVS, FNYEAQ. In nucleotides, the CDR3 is TGTGCCAGCAGCAAACAGGGTGTGGCAAACCCAGATACGCAGTATTTT. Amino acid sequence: CASSKQGVANPDTQYF.

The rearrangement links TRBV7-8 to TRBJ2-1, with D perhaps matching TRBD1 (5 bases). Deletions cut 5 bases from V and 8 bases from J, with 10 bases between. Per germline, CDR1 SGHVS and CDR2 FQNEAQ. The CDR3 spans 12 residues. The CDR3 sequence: CASSPPRDEQFF. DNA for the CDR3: TGTGCCAGCAGCCCCCCCAGGGATGAGCAGTTCTTC.

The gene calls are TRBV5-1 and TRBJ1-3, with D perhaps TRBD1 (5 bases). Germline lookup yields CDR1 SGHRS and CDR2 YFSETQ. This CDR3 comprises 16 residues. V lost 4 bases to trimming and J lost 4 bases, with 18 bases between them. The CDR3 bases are TGCGCCAGCAGCGCCGGGGACTCCAAAATCGGAAACACCATATATTTT. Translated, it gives CASSAGDSKIGNTIYF.

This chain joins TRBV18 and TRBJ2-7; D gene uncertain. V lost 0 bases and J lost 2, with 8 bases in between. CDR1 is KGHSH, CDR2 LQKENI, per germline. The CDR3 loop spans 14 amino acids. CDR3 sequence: CASSPPVLTYEQYF. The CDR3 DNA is TGTGCCAGCTCACCACCGGTCCTAACCTACGAGCAGTACTTC.

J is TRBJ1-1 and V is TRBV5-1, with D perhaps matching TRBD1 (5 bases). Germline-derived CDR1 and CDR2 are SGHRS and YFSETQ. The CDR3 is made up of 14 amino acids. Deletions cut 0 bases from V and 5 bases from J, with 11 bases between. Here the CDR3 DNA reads TGCGCCAGCAGCTTGGGGGGGGGAGGTACTGAAGCTTTCTTT. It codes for CASSLGGGGTEAFF.

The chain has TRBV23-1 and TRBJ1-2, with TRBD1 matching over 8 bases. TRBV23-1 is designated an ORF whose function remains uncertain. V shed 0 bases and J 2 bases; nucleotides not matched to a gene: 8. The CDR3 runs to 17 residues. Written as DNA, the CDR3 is TGCGCCAGCAGTCAATCGGTAAGACAGGGGCGGAACTATGGCTACACCTTC. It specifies CASSQSVRQGRNYGYTF.

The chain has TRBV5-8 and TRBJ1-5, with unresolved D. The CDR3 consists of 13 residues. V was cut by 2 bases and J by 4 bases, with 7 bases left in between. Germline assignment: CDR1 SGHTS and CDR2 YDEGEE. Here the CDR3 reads CASSFRGNQPQHF. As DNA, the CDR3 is TGTGCCAGCAGCTTTCGAGGTAATCAGCCCCAGCATTTT.

CDR3 sequence: CASSYSAGLTFNEQFF. Written as DNA, the CDR3 is TGTGCCAGCAGTTACTCGGCCGGACTAACCTTTAATGAGCAGTTCTTC. The V gene is TRBV6-5, the J gene TRBJ2-1; D is perhaps TRBD2 (6 bases). This CDR3 is built from 16 residues. Deletions cut 0 bases from V and 7 bases from J, with 16 bases between. Per the germline V gene, CDR1 is MNHEY and CDR2 is SVGAGI.

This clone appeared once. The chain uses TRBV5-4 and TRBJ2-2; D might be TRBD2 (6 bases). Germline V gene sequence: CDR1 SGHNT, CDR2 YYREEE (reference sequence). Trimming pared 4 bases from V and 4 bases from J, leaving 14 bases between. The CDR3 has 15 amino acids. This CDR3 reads CASSMRTKVTGELFF. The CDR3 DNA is TGTGCCAGCAGCATGAGGACTAAAGTCACCGGGGAGCTGTTTTTT. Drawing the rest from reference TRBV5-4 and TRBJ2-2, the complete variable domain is ETGVTQSPTHLIKTRGQQVTLRCSSQSGHNTVSWYQQALGQGPQFIFQYYREEENGRGNFPPRFSGLQFPNYSSELNVNALELDDSALYLCASSMRTKVTGELFFGEGSRLTVL.

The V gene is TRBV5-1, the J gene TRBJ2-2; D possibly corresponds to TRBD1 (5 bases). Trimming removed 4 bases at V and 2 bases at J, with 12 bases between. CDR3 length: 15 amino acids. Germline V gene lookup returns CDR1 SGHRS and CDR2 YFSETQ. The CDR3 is CASSQTDFNTGELFF. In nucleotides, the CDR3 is TGCGCCAGCAGCCAGACAGACTTCAACACCGGGGAGCTGTTTTTT. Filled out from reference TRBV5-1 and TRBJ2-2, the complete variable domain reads KAGVTQTPRYLIKTRGQQVTLSCSPISGHRSVSWYQQTPGQGLQFLFEYFSETQRNKGNFPGRFSGRQFSNSRSEMNVSTLELGDSALYLCASSQTDFNTGELFFGEGSRLTVL.

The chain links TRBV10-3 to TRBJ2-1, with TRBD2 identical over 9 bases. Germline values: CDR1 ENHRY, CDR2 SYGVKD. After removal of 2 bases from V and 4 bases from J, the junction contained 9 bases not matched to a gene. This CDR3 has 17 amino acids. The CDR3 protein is CAISEATGTSLYNEQFF. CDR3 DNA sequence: TGTGCCATCAGTGAGGCGACTGGGACTAGCTTATACAATGAGCAGTTCTTC.

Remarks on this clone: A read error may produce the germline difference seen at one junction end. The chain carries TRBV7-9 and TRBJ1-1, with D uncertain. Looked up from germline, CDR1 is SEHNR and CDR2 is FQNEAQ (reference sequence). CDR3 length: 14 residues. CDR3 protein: CSSRLVSLNTEAFF. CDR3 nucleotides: TGTTCCAGCAGACTTGTATCCCTGAACACTGAAGCTTTCTTT.

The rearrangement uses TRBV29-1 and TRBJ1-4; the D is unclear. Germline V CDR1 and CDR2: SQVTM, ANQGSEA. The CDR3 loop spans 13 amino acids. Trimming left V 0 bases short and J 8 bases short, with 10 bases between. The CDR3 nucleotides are TGCAGCGTTGAAGATCCGAGGGTAGAAAAACTGTTTTTT. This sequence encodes CSVEDPRVEKLFF. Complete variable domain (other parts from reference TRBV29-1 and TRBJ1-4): SAVISQKPSRDICQRGTSLTIQCQVDSQVTMMFWYRQQPGQSLTLIATANQGSEATYESGFVIDKFPISRPNLTFSTLTVSNMSPEDSSIYLCSVEDPRVEKLFFGSGTQLSVL.

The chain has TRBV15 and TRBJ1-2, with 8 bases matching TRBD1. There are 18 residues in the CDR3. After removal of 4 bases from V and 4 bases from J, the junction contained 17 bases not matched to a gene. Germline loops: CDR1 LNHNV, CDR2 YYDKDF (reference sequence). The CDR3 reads CATSNRGRGPGGIYGYTF. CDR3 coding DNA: TGTGCCACCAGCAATAGAGGGAGGGGACCAGGGGGCATCTATGGCTACACCTTC.

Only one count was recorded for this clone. The DNA for the CDR3 is TGTGCCAGCAGTGAAGTAGGCGGCTACTATGGCTACACCTTC. This sequence encodes CASSEVGGYYGYTF. This rearrangement joins TRBV6-5 to TRBJ1-2; no firm D call. V lost 5 bases, J lost 3 bases, and 13 bases lay in between. The CDR3 consists of 14 residues. Germline CDR1 is MNHEY and CDR2 is SVGAGI.

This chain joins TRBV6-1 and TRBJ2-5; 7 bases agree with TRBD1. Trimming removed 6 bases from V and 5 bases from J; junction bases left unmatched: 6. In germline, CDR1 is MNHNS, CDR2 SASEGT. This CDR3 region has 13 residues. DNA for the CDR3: TGTGCCAGCAGGAGACAGGGTGGGGAGACCCAGTACTTC. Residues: CASRRQGGETQYF.

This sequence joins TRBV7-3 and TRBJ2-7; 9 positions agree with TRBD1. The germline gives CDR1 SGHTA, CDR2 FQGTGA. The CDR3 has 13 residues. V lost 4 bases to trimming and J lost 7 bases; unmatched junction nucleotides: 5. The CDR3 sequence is CASSSGQGKEQYF. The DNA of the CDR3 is TGTGCCAGCAGCTCGGGACAGGGAAAAGAGCAGTACTTC. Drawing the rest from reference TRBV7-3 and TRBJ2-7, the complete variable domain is GAGVSQTPSNKVTEKGKYVELRCDPISGHTALYWYRQSLGQGPEFLIYFQGTGAADDSGLPNDRFFAVRPEGSVSTLKIQRTERGDSAVYLCASSSGQGKEQYFGPGTRLTVT.

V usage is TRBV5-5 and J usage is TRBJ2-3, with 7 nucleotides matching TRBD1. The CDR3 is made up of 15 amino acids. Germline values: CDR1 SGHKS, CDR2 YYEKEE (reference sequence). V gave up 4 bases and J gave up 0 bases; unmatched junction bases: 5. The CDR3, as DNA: TGTGCCAGCAGCCGGTGGGGACAGAGCACAGATACGCAGTATTTT. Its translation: CASSRWGQSTDTQYF.

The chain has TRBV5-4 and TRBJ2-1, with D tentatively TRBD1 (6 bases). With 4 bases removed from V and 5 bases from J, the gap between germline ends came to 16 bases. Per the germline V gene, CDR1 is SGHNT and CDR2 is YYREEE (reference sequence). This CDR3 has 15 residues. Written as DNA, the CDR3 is TGTGCCAGCAGCCAGCAGGGGTTAAGGGACAATGAGCAGTTCTTC. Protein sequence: CASSQQGLRDNEQFF. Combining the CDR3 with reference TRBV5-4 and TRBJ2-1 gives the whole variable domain ETGVTQSPTHLIKTRGQQVTLRCSSQSGHNTVSWYQQALGQGPQFIFQYYREEENGRGNFPPRFSGLQFPNYSSELNVNALELDDSALYLCASSQQGLRDNEQFFGPGTRLTVL.

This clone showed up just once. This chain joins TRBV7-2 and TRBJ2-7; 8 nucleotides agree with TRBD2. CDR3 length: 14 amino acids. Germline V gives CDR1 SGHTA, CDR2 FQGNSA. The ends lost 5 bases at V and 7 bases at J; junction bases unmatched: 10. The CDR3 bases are TGTGCCAGCAGCCGGGGGGGGGCCTCGGGGGAGCAGTACTTC. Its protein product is CASSRGGASGEQYF.